This T cell receptor beta chain was sequenced in a study of identifying expanded T cells in peripheral blood. The V and J ends lost 0 bases and 3 bases respectively, with 5 bases between them. Germline V CDR1 and CDR2: SEHNR, FQNEAQ (reference sequence). The length of the CDR3 is 13 residues. Sequencing used immunoSEQ multiplex PCR; TCRdb keeps in-frame clones, though not all of them. Of 75,000 to 90,000 clones listed, approximately 90% are singletons. The sample comprised blood. This TCR came from a person aged 18-69 years in good health. V gene TRBV7-9 combines with J gene TRBJ1-1; D gene ambiguous. CDR3 sequence reads: CASSLAAYTEAFF. The CDR3 DNA is TGTGCCAGCAGCTTAGCTGCCTACACTGAAGCTTTCTTT.